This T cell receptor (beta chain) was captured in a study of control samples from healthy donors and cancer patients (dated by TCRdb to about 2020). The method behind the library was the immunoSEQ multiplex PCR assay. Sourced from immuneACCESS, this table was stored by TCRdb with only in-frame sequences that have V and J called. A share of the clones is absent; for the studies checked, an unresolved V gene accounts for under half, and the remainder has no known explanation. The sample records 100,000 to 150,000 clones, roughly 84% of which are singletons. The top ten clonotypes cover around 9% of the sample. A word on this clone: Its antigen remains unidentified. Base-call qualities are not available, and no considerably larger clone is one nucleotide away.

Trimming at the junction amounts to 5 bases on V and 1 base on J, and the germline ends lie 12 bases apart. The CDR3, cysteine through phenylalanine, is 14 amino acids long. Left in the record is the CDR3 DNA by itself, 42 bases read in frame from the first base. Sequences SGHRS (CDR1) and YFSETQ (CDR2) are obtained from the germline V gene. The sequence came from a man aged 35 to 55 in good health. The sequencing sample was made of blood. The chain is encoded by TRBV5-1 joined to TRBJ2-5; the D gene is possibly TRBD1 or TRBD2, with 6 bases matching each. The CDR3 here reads CASRSRGPQETQYF. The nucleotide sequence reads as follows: TGCGCCAGCAGATCCCGGGGGCCCCAAGAGACCCAGTACTTC.